This is a list of T cell receptor beta chains from one sample in a study of control samples from healthy donors and cancer patients. Sequenced by immunoSEQ multiplex PCR; TCRdb stores in-frame clones only, minus some. The sample carries under 200,000 clones, 91% recorded once. Sequencing input: blood. The receptor set was obtained from a woman in her twenties or thirties in good health. Both conserved end residues are part of each CDR3. A D gene is named only where the DNA matches it firmly. Clone size, where shown, is once, few, many, or a class for clones that have expanded.

clone_size | j_call | d_call | v_call | cdr3_nt | cdr3_aa
NA | TRBJ1-3 | NA | TRBV6-6 | TGTGCCAGCACCCGACAGGGAAACACCATATATTTT | CASTRQGNTIYF
NA | TRBJ1-1 | NA | TRBV12-3/TRBV12-4 | TGTGCCAGCAGCTACGACAGGAACACTGAAGCTTTCTTT | CASSYDRNTEAFF
NA | TRBJ2-4 | NA | TRBV21-1 | TGTGCCAGCAGCTCCTTAGACAGGGGGCGGGAAAACATTCAGTACTTC | CASSSLDRGRENIQYF
NA | TRBJ2-7 | TRBD2 | TRBV7-3 | TGTGCCAGCAGCTTAGGGCCTAGCGGGGGGGGCCCCACCTACGAGCAGTACTTC | CASSLGPSGGGPTYEQYF
few | TRBJ2-2 | TRBD1 | TRBV9 | TGTGCCAGCAGCCCCGGACAGGGGAACACCGGGGAGCTGTTTTTT | CASSPGQGNTGELFF
few | TRBJ2-5 | NA | TRBV7-9 | TGTGCCAGCAGCTTAGACGGGGGCCTACAAGAGACCCAGTACTTC | CASSLDGGLQETQYF
NA | TRBJ2-1 | TRBD2 | TRBV4-3 | TGCGCCAGCAGCCAAGATTGGGGGGGCAATGAGCAGTTCTTC | CASSQDWGGNEQFF
NA | TRBJ1-2 | TRBD1 | TRBV27 | TGTGCCAGCAGTACCCGCCCTACAGGGGGCTATGGCTACACCTTC | CASSTRPTGGYGYTF
NA | TRBJ2-7 | TRBD1 | TRBV23-1 | TGCGCCAGCAGTCAATCTCCCGGGACAGGGGACGAGCAGTACTTC | CASSQSPGTGDEQYF
once | TRBJ2-1 | NA | TRBV13 | TGTGCCAGCAGCGCCCCCCCTAGAGATGAGCAGTTCTTC | CASSAPPRDEQFF
NA | TRBJ2-7 | TRBD2 | TRBV11-3 | TGTGCCAGCACTCGTGGGACTAGCGGCTCCTACGAGCAGTACTTC | CASTRGTSGSYEQYF
few | TRBJ1-3 | NA | TRBV6-6 | TGTGCCAGCAGTTACGGGACGGCCTCTGGAAACACCATATATTTT | CASSYGTASGNTIYF
NA | TRBJ2-4 | NA | TRBV4-1 | TGCGCCAGCAGCCAAGTAGTAGGCATTCAGTACTTC | CASSQVVGIQYF
NA | TRBJ2-3 | TRBD2 | TRBV4-3 | TGCGCCAGCAGCCAAGGGACTAGCGGGAGCACAGATACGCAGTATTTT | CASSQGTSGSTDTQYF
NA | TRBJ2-5 | NA | TRBV7-3 | TGTGCCAGCAGCTCCTTCACAGGACCTCAAGAGACCCAGTACTTC | CASSSFTGPQETQYF
NA | TRBJ1-4 | NA | TRBV6-5 | TGTGCCAGCAGGAGCAGGGTCGCACTGTTTTTT | CASRSRVALFF
NA | TRBJ2-4 | TRBD2 | TRBV19 | TGTGCCAGTACTATGACTAGCGGGGGGACAGGAACCAAAAACATTCAGTACTTC | CASTMTSGGTGTKNIQYF
NA | TRBJ1-3 | NA | TRBV6-5 | TGTGCCAGCAGAAGGGGTACGGCTGGAAACACCATATATTTT | CASRRGTAGNTIYF
NA | TRBJ2-7 | NA | TRBV10-3 | TGTGCCATCAGTGGGAGGGACTCCTACGAGCAGTACTTC | CAISGRDSYEQYF
NA | TRBJ1-6 | TRBD1 | TRBV4-1 | TGCGCCAGCAGCCAAGAAGGGAAACAGGGGAATTCACCCCTCCACTTT | CASSQEGKQGNSPLHF
NA | TRBJ2-7 | NA | TRBV7-8 | TGTGCCAGCAGCCCCCGACTAGAGTCCTACGAGCAGTACTTC | CASSPRLESYEQYF
NA | TRBJ2-3 | NA | TRBV4-3 | TGCGCCAGCAGCCAAGATTACAGCACAGATACGCAGTATTTT | CASSQDYSTDTQYF
NA | TRBJ2-1 | NA | TRBV4-1 | TGCGCCAGCAGCCAAGTGAACATAGTCTCCTACAATGAGCAGTTCTTC | CASSQVNIVSYNEQFF
NA | TRBJ2-7 | TRBD2 | TRBV27 | TGTGCCAGCAGTTTATCGGGGGGGGGAACCTACGAGCAGTACTTC | CASSLSGGGTYEQYF
NA | TRBJ1-2 | NA | TRBV3-1/TRBV3-2 | TGTGCCAGCAGCCAAGGTACAGGCTACTATGGCTACACCTTC | CASSQGTGYYGYTF
NA | TRBJ1-4 | NA | TRBV5-3 | TGTGCCAGAAACCCCAGGGTTGGAGAAAAACTGTTTTTT | CARNPRVGEKLFF
NA | TRBJ1-5 | NA | TRBV2 | TGTGCCAGCAGTGAGTCAGGGAGCAATCAGCCCCAGCATTTT | CASSESGSNQPQHF
NA | TRBJ2-7 | NA | TRBV6-5 | TGTGCCAGCAGTTACCCGATAGCGTCGGGGGACGAGCAGTACTTC | CASSYPIASGDEQYF
once | TRBJ2-1 | TRBD2 | TRBV12-5 | TGTGCTAGTGGCCCGACTAGCGGGGGGGACAATGAGCAGTTCTTC | CASGPTSGGDNEQFF
NA | TRBJ2-1 | NA | TRBV28 | TGTGCCAGCAGTTTCCTTCGATACAATGAGCAGTTCTTC | CASSFLRYNEQFF
few | TRBJ2-1 | TRBD2 | TRBV4-2 | TGTGCCAGCAGCCAAGATACTAGCGGGAGGGAGAATGAGCAGTTCTTC | CASSQDTSGRENEQFF
NA | TRBJ1-6 | TRBD1 | TRBV4-3 | TGCGCCAGCAGCCAAGTAAGTTTTTCCGGGACAGCGAATTCACCCCTCCACTTT | CASSQVSFSGTANSPLHF
NA | TRBJ2-2 | TRBD2 | TRBV5-5 | TGTGCCAGCAGCTTGGGGGACGGGGGGGTCACCGGGGAGCTGTTTTTT | CASSLGDGGVTGELFF
NA | TRBJ1-6 | NA | TRBV6-5 | TGTGCCAGCAGCGCCCCAACAGGGCGTAATTCACCCCTCCACTTT | CASSAPTGRNSPLHF
NA | TRBJ2-6 | NA | TRBV6-2/TRBV6-3 | TGTGCCAGCAGTTATCCTGGGGCCAACGTCCTGACTTTC | CASSYPGANVLTF
NA | TRBJ2-1 | TRBD1 | TRBV5-1 | TGCGCCAGCAGCGGAAGGGACAGGGGATACAATGAGCAGTTCTTC | CASSGRDRGYNEQFF
NA | TRBJ1-2 | NA | TRBV4-3 | TGCGCCAGCAGCCAAGTTTATGCAGTTAACTATGGCTACACCTTC | CASSQVYAVNYGYTF
NA | TRBJ1-4 | NA | TRBV19 | TGTGCCAGTAGTATGGGACACGATAATGAAAAACTGTTTTTT | CASSMGHDNEKLFF